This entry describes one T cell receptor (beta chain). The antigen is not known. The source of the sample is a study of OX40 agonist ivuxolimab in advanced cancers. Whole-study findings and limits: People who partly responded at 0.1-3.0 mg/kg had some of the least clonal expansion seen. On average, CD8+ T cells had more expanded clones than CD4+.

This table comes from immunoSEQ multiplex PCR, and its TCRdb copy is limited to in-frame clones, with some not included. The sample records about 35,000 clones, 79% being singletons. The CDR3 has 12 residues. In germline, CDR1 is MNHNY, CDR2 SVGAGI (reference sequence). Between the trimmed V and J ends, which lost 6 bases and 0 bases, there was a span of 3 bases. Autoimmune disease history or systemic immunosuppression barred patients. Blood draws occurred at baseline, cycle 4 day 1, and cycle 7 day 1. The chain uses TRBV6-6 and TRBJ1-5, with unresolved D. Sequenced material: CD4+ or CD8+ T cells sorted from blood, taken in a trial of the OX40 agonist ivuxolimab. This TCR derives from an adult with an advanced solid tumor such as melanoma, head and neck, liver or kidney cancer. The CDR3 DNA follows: TGTGCCAGCAGAGATAGCAATCAGCCCCAGCATTTT. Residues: CASRDSNQPQHF.